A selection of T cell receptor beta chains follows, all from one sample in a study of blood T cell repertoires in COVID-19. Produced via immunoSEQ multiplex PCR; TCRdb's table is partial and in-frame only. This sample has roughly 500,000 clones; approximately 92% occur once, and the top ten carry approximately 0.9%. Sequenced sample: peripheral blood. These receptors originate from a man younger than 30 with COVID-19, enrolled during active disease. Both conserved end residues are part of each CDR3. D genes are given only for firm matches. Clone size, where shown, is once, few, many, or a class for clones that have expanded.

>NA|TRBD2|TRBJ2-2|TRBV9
TGTGCCAGCAGCGTAGGAACTAGCGGCACCGGGGAGCTGTTTTTT
CASSVGTSGTGELFF
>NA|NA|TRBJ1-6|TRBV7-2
TGTGCCAGCAGCTTAGCGGAAGGGGGGGGTAATTCACCCCTCCACTTT
CASSLAEGGGNSPLHF
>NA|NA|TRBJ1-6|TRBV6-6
TGTGCCAGCAGGGGCCGTAACGAAGAAAATTCACCCCTCCACTTT
CASRGRNEENSPLHF
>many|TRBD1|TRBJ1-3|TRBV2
TGTGCCAGCATCAAGGACAGGGGCGGAAACACCATATATTTT
CASIKDRGGNTIYF
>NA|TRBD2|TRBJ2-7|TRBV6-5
TGTGCCAGCAGTTACCTGGCGGGAGGCGGGTCCTACGAGCAGTACTTC
CASSYLAGGGSYEQYF
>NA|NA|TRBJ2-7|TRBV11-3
TGTGCCAGCAGCTTTAGCGGACTCTCCTACGAGCAGTACTTC
CASSFSGLSYEQYF
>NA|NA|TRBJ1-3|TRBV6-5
TGTGCCAGCAGCCCCCGTCCGAGCTCTGGAAACACCATATATTTT
CASSPRPSSGNTIYF
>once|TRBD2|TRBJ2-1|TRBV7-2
TGTGCCAGCTGCGCGGGGGGGCCGAAAAGTGAGCAGTTCTTC
CASCAGGPKSEQFF
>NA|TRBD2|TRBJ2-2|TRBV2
TGTGCCAGCAGTGAAGCGGTAATAGCGGGAGGCGGGGAGCTGTTTTTT
CASSEAVIAGGGELFF
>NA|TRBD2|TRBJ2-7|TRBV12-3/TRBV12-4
TGTGCCAGCAGTTTCGGGACTAGCTACGAGCAGTACTTC
CASSFGTSYEQYF
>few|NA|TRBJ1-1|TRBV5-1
TGCGCCAGCAGCTTAGGGGGATACTCGAACACTGAAGCTTTCTTT
CASSLGGYSNTEAFF
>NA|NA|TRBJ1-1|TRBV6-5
TGTGCCAGCAGACAGGGAAGGACTGAAGCTTTCTTT
CASRQGRTEAFF
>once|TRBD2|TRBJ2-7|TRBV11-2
TGTGCCAGCAGCTATACTAGCGGGAGGGCCTACGAGCAGTACTTC
CASSYTSGRAYEQYF
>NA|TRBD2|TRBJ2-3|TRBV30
TGTGCCTGGAGAGGACTAGCCCCCTTCACAGATACGCAGTATTTT
CAWRGLAPFTDTQYF
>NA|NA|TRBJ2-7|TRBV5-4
TGTGCCAGCAGCCAACGGGACAACTCCTACGAGCAGTACTTC
CASSQRDNSYEQYF
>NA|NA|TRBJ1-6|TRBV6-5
TGTGCCAGCAATCCCCGGGGGTCCTATAATTCACCCCTCCACTTT
CASNPRGSYNSPLHF
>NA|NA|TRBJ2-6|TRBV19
TGTGCCAGTAGTATATGGGGACACTCCTCTGGGGCCAACGTCCTGACTTTC
CASSIWGHSSGANVLTF
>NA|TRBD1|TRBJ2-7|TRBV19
TGTGCCAGTGGGGATGGACAGGCCTACGAGCAGTACTTC
CASGDGQAYEQYF
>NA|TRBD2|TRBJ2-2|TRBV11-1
TGTGCCAGCAGGGGTAGCGGGAGGGCCTCTGCCGGGGAGCTGTTTTTT
CASRGSGRASAGELFF
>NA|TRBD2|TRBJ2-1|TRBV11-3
TGTGCCAGCAGCGGCAGGACTAGCGGGAGAGGACATGAGCAGTTCTTC
CASSGRTSGRGHEQFF
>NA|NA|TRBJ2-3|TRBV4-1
TGCGCCAGCAGCCAAGTAACCCTAGTGGATACGCAGTATTTT
CASSQVTLVDTQYF
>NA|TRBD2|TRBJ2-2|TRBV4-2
TGTGCCAGCAGCCAGGAACTAGCGGGGAGGCCCGACGGGGAGCTGTTTTTT
CASSQELAGRPDGELFF
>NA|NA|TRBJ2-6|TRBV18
TGTGCCAGCTCACCCATCGCGAGCTCTGGGGCCAACGTCCTGACTTTC
CASSPIASSGANVLTF
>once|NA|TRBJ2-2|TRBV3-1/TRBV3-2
TGTGCCAGCAGCCCTAGAACACAAGTGAACACCGGGGAGCTGTTTTTT
CASSPRTQVNTGELFF
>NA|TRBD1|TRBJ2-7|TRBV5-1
TGCGCCAGCAGCTTGGTGGGAGACAGGGGCCAGGAGCAGTACTTC
CASSLVGDRGQEQYF
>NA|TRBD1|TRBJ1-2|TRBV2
TGTGCCAGCAGGGGACAGGAGAACTATGGCTACACCTTC
CASRGQENYGYTF
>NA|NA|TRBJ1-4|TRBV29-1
TGCAGCGCCAGGATGAAACTTAATGAAAAACTGTTTTTT
CSARMKLNEKLFF
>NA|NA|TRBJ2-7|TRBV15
TGTGCCACCAGCAGTAGGGGCCCCTCCTACGAGCAGTACTTC
CATSSRGPSYEQYF
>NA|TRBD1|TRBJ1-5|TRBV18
TGTGCCAGCTCACTGACAGGGGGCGCGGGTCAGCCCCAGCATTTT
CASSLTGGAGQPQHF
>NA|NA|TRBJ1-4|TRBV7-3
TGTGCCAGCAGCCCTGATAAGGGGGAAAAACTGTTTTTT
CASSPDKGEKLFF
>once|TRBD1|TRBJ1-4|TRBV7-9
TGTGCCAGCAGCGGTGACAGGGGGTGGGAAAAACTGTTTTTT
CASSGDRGWEKLFF
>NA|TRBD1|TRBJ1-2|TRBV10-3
TGTGCCATCAGTGAGTCGGATTTTCGGCGGGACAGGGCCTATGGCTACACCTTC
CAISESDFRRDRAYGYTF
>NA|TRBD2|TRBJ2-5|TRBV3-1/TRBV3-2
TGTGCCAGCAGCCAAGGGACTAGCGGAGAGACCCAGTACTTC
CASSQGTSGETQYF
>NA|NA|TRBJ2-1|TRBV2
TGTGCCAGCAGTGCGGAACTAGGACGGTTCGATGAGCAGTTCTTC
CASSAELGRFDEQFF
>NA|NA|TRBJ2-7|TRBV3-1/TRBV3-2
TGTGCCAGCAGCCAAGTGAGGCACGAGCAGTACTTC
CASSQVRHEQYF
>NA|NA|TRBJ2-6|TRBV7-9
TGTGCCAGCAGCTCCGGTGGGGCCAACGTCCTGACTTTC
CASSSGGANVLTF
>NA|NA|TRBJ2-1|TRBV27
TGTGCCAGCAGTTTAGTCTTTAGTGATGGTGAGCAGTTCTTC
CASSLVFSDGEQFF
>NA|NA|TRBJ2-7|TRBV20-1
TGCAGTGCTAGTCCCCGGGGGACTGGGTTGCAGTACTTC
CSASPRGTGLQYF
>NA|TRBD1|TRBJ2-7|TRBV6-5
TGTGCCAGCAGTTACTTAGGACAGGGTTCCTACGAGCAGTACTTC
CASSYLGQGSYEQYF
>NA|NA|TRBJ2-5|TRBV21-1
TGTGCCAGCAGCTCTCCCCGCCAAGAGACCCAGTACTTC
CASSSPRQETQYF
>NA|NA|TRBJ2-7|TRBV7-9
TGTGCCAGCAGCCTAAGACTAGGGTCCTACGAGCAGTACTTC
CASSLRLGSYEQYF
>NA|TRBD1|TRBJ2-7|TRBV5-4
TGTGCCAGCAGCTACTGGACAGGGAACGAGCAGTACTTC
CASSYWTGNEQYF
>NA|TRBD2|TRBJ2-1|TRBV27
TGTGCCAGCAGCCTCACCCTAGCGGGGAAGGACAATGAGCAGTTCTTC
CASSLTLAGKDNEQFF
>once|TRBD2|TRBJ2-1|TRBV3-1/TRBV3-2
TGTGCCAGCAGCCAAGAGGGATCTCTAGCGGGGAAATACAATGAGCAGTTCTTC
CASSQEGSLAGKYNEQFF
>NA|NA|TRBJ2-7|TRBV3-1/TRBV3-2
TGTGCCAGCAGCCAAGCAGTCAGGGGCCACGAGCAGTACTTC
CASSQAVRGHEQYF
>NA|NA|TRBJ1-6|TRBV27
TGTGCCAGCAGTTATGGAGGGACCAATTCACCCCTCCACTTT
CASSYGGTNSPLHF
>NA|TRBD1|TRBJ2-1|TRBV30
TGTGCCTGGAGTGGCGGGACAGGGTCGGATGAGCAGTTCTTC
CAWSGGTGSDEQFF
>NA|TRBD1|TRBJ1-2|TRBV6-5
TGTGCCAGCAGTAAGACAGGGGACTATGGCTACACCTTC
CASSKTGDYGYTF
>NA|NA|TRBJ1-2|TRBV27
TGTGCCAGCAGTTTAACGGACAGCCTAGGGGGCTACACCTTC
CASSLTDSLGGYTF
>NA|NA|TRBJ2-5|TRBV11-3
TGTGCCAGCAGCGAAGGATGGTCCGGGATAGAGACCCAGTACTTC
CASSEGWSGIETQYF
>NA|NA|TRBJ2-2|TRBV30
TGTGCCTGGAGCGCCGTAGCGGTAGCCGGGGAGCTGTTTTTT
CAWSAVAVAGELFF
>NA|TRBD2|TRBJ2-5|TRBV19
TGTGCCAGTAGTCCAGGCGGCGGGGGAAAGACCCAGTACTTC
CASSPGGGGKTQYF
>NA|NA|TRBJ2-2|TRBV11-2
TGTGCCAGCAGCTTAGTGCCAGGGAACACCGGGGAGCTGTTTTTT
CASSLVPGNTGELFF
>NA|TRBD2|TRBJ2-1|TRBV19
TGTGCCAGTAGCCGGACTAGTGGTTCCTACAATGAGCAGTTCTTC
CASSRTSGSYNEQFF
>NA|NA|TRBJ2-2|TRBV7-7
TGTGCTAGCAGCCAGGAGGGTCACACCGGGGAGCTGTTTTTT
CASSQEGHTGELFF
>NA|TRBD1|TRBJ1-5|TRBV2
TGTGCCAGCAGTTCTATCGGGACAGACAATCAGCCCCAGCATTTT
CASSSIGTDNQPQHF
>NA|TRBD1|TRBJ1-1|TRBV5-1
TGCGCCAGCAGCAGGACAGGGGGCGCCTCAAACACTGAAGCTTTCTTT
CASSRTGGASNTEAFF
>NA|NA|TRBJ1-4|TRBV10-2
TGCGCCAGCAGTAAGCCAATGACACCTCTGTTTTTT
CASSKPMTPLFF
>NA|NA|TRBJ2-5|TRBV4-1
TGCGCCAGCAGCCAAGATTTAGTCAGGGGCCAAGAGACCCAGTACTTC
CASSQDLVRGQETQYF